A single sample is the source of the 8 T cell receptor beta chains below, sequenced in a study of immune evolution from preneoplasia to lung adenocarcinoma. Sequencing used immunoSEQ multiplex PCR; TCRdb keeps in-frame clones, though not all of them. The data contain 5,000 or so clones, 82% of them singletons. The sample consisted of FFPE lung adenocarcinoma in situ tissue. The receptor source for this set is a person aged 65-85 years with lung adenocarcinoma.

V gene TRBV7-2 combines with J gene TRBJ2-5; D uncertain. This CDR3 has 14 residues. Per germline, CDR1 SGHTA and CDR2 FQGNSA. With 0 bases removed from V and 7 bases from J, the gap between germline ends came to 12 bases. The CDR3 reads CASSLAPSVLTQYF. The CDR3 coding sequence is TGTGCCAGCAGCTTAGCGCCGAGCGTGTTGACCCAGTACTTC.

The genes are TRBV6-6 and TRBJ2-5; D remains unclear. V was shortened by 2 bases and J by 4 bases, with 17 bases between the two germline ends. The germline V gene encodes CDR1 MNHNY and CDR2 SVGAGI (reference sequence). This CDR3 spans 16 amino acids. The CDR3 region has the DNA TGTGCCAGCAGTTACGATACGGGCCCCCGAGGAGAGACCCAGTACTTC. It specifies CASSYDTGPRGETQYF.

This clone occurred once. The chain couples TRBV30 to TRBJ2-1; 7 bases fit TRBD2. V lost 0 bases and J lost 3; bases outside the gene matches: 2. The CDR3 sequence is 14 residues long. From germline, CDR1 is GTSNPN and CDR2 SVGIG (reference sequence). Here the CDR3 DNA reads TGTGCCTGGAGTGTGGGCGGGAGCTACAATGAGCAGTTCTTC. It specifies CAWSVGGSYNEQFF.

This clone has a single count. The genes are TRBV29-1 and TRBJ2-7, with 13 positions matching TRBD2. The V and J ends lost 6 bases and 7 bases, in that order; junction bases with no gene match: 6. In germline, CDR1 is SQVTM, CDR2 ANQGSEA. This CDR3 is built from 13 residues. CDR3 DNA: TGCAGCGTCGGACTAGCGGGAGAGGGTGAGCAGTACTTC. This sequence encodes CSVGLAGEGEQYF.

This chain joins TRBV6-1 and TRBJ2-7, with TRBD2 identical over 10 bases. Germline V CDR1 and CDR2: MNHNS, SASEGT. The CDR3 spans 15 residues. Losses at the gene ends were 4 bases for V and 1 base for J; bases not matched to a gene: 4. The CDR3 reads CASSAGTSASYEQYF. Here the CDR3 DNA reads TGTGCCAGCAGTGCAGGGACTAGCGCGTCCTACGAGCAGTACTTC.

The chain employs TRBV2 and TRBJ2-3, with D unresolved. Deletions cut 5 bases from V and 0 bases from J, with 9 bases between. The germline CDR1 and CDR2 sequences are SNHLY and FYNNEI. This CDR3 has 14 residues. The CDR3 coding sequence is TGTGCCAGCAGTAGAGGTTTTAGCACAGATACGCAGTATTTT. Translated, it gives CASSRGFSTDTQYF.

The chain joins TRBV10-2 to TRBJ1-1, with 7 bases lining up with TRBD1. The J segment lost 4 bases and the V segment lost 6 bases, leaving 8 bases of the junction unmatched. The CDR3 is 14 amino acids. Germline CDR1 reads WSHSY; CDR2 reads SAAADI. The CDR3 DNA reads as TGCGCCAGCAGGGGATGGCAGGGGGGCACTGAAGCTTTCTTT. Its protein product is CASRGWQGGTEAFF.

This clone was detected a few times. V is TRBV18 and J is TRBJ2-5; 9 bases are shared with TRBD1. CDR1 is KGHSH, CDR2 LQKENI, per germline. Trimming cost V 1 base and J 5 bases; bases outside gene matches: 5. CDR3 length: 15 residues. For the CDR3, the DNA is TGTGCCAGCTCACCACAACGAACAGGGGGCGAGACCCAGTACTTC. Its protein is CASSPQRTGGETQYF.